This T cell receptor (beta chain) stems from a study of preoperative IRX-2 immunotherapy in early breast cancer. Germline V gene lookup returns CDR1 SGHRS and CDR2 YFSETQ. CDR3 length: 13 residues. With 5 bases removed from V and 3 bases from J, the gap between germline ends came to 9 bases. Documented treatment: preoperative locoregional IRX-2 cytokine immunotherapy. Preoperative locoregional IRX-2 cytokine immunotherapy was tested in the phase Ib source study. This table comes from immunoSEQ multiplex PCR, and its TCRdb copy is limited to in-frame clones, with some not included. The sample comprises 23,000 or so clones, around 91% of which are singletons, and roughly 10% rests with the top ten.

The chain links TRBV5-1 to TRBJ1-5; D is undetermined. This specimen consisted of tumor tissue, obtained after IRX-2 immunotherapy. This clonotype was obtained from a human donor with breast cancer. Here the CDR3 DNA reads TGCGCCAGCAGTGACGGCCTCAATCAGCCCCAGCATTTT. It specifies CASSDGLNQPQHF.